This T cell receptor beta chain was found in a study of blood T cell repertoires in COVID-19. Study as a whole: Sample material is recorded as cDNA or gDNA derived from T cells, B-cell-depleted T cells, or PBMCs.

Between the trimmed V and J ends, which lost 4 bases and 2 bases, there was a span of 17 bases. CDR3 size: 15 residues. Germline V gene lookup returns CDR1 SQVTM and CDR2 ANQGSEA. Authors' processing steps: Scientists estimated how many nucleated cells there were by amplifying reference gene primers. Produced via immunoSEQ multiplex PCR; TCRdb's table is partial and in-frame only. V and J calls and clone size are as listed in that table; D and trimming were resolved from the DNA. The repertoire holds more than 300,000 clones, with roughly 89% as singletons. This sequence was found in a young woman who had recovered from COVID-19. This chain links TRBV29-1 with TRBJ1-1; the D gene is possibly TRBD1 (5 bases). The source material was peripheral blood. CDR3 coding DNA: TGCAGCGTTGCATCCCGGTTCAGGACAAACACTGAAGCTTTCTTT. It is translated as CSVASRFRTNTEAFF.